This T cell receptor (beta chain) was found in a study of T cells in Graves' hyperthyroidism and ophthalmopathy. Study observations and caveats: Blood also contained most expanded thyroid clonotypes above 0.001. Before onset, ophthalmopathy was predicted by the model a median approximately 6.6 months earlier.

The definition of stable Graves' hyperthyroidism was no ophthalmopathy progression within 18 months. Exclusion of a patient resulted from uncontrolled infection, other autoimmune disease, pregnancy or lactation. Researchers took RNA transcripts and amplified the TCR beta CDR3 regions from them. TCR CDR3 underwent first-round RT-PCR with the HTBI primer set. Each CDR3 protein is one row after TCRdb ran MiXCR on the multiplex PCR reads. The table has about 550,000 distinct CDR3 sequences, around 21% seen once. V shed 2 bases and J 5 bases; nucleotides not matched to a gene: 9. Looked up from germline, CDR1 is KGHSH and CDR2 is LQKENI. The CDR3 loop spans 16 amino acids. On this clonotype: The antigen remains undetermined.

The gene calls are TRBV18 and TRBJ2-5; the match to TRBD2 covers 9 bases. The sequence was collected from a man aged 18 to 30 with Graves' hyperthyroidism. Input material: blood. CDR3 coding DNA: TGTGCCAGCTCACCAGGGCTAGCGGGACGTGTGGAGACCCAGTACTTC. Translated: CASSPGLAGRVETQYF.